This paragraph reports one T cell receptor beta chain. Repertoires were generated with immunoSEQ multiplex PCR, while TCRdb's copy carries only in-frame clones and drops some. The data contain 150,000 or so clones, roughly 88% of them singletons. This specimen belongs to a study of blood T cell repertoires in COVID-19. The CDR3 has 15 residues. Germline V CDR1 and CDR2: GTSNPN, SVGIG (reference sequence). Trimming cost V 3 bases and J 5 bases, with 19 bases left between them. Sequences were obtained from peripheral blood. The rearrangement links TRBV30 to TRBJ2-5; D is unclear. The receptor comes from a woman aged 55-69 years with COVID-19, enrolled during active disease. DNA for the CDR3: TGTGCCTGGAGCCCCTGGCAAAAAACCACGGAGACCCAGTACTTC. Translation gives CAWSPWQKTTETQYF.